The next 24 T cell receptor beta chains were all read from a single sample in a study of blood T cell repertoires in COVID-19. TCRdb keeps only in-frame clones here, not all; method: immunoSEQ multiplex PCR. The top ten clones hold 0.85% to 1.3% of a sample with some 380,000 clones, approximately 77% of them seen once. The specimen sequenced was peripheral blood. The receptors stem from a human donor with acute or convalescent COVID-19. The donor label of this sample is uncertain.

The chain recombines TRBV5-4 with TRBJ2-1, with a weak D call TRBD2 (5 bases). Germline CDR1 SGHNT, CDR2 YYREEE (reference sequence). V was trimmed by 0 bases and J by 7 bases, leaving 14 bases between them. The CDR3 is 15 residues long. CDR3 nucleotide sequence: TGTGCCAGCAGCTTGGCCCAAGGACTTCGTAATGAGCAGTTCTTC. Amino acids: CASSLAQGLRNEQFF.

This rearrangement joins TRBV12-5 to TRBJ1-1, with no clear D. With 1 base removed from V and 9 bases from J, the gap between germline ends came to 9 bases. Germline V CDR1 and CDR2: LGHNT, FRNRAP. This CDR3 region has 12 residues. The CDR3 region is CASGLDSRQAFF. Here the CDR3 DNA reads TGTGCTAGTGGTTTGGACTCCCGCCAAGCTTTCTTT.

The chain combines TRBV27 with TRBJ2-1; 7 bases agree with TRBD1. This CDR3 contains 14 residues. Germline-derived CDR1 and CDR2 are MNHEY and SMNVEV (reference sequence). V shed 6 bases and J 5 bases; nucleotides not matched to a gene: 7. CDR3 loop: CASSPDRVNNEQFF. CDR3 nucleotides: TGTGCCAGCAGCCCCGACAGGGTCAACAATGAGCAGTTCTTC.

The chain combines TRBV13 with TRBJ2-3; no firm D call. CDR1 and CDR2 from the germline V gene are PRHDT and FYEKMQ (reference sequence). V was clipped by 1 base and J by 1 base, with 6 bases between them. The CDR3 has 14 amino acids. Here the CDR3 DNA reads TGTGCCAGCAGCTTAGACAGCCGCACAGATACGCAGTATTTT. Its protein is CASSLDSRTDTQYF. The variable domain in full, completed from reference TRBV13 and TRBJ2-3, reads AAGVIQSPRHLIKEKRETATLKCYPIPRHDTVYWYQQGPGQDPQFLISFYEKMQSDKGSIPDRFSAQQFSDYHSELNMSSLELGDSALYFCASSLDSRTDTQYFGPGTRLTVL.

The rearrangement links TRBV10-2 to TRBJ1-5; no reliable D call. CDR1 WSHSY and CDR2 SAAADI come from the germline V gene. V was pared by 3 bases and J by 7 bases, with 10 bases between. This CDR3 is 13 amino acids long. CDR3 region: CASSESTKQPQHF. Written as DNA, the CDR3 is TGCGCCAGCAGTGAAAGTACAAAGCAGCCCCAGCATTTT.

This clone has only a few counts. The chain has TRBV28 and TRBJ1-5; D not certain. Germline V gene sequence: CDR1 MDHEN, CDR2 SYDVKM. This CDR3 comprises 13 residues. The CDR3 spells CGSVGYSNQPQHF. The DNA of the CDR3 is TGTGGTTCAGTCGGGTATAGCAATCAGCCCCAGCATTTT.

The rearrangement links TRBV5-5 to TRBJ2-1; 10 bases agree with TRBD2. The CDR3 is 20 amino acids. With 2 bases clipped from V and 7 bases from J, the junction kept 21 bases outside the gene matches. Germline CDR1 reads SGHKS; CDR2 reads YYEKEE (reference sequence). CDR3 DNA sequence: TGTGCCAGCAGCTTAGGACGCATTAGCCCGACTAGCGGGTCCCATAATGAGCAGTTCTTC. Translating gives CASSLGRISPTSGSHNEQFF.

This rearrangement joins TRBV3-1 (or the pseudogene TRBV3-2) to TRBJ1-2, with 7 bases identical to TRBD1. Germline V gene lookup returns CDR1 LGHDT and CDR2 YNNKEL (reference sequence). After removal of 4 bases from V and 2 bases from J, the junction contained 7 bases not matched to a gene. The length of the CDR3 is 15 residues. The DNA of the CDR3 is TGTGCCAGCAGCCCCGCGAGGACAGGAAACTATGGCTACACCTTC. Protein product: CASSPARTGNYGYTF.

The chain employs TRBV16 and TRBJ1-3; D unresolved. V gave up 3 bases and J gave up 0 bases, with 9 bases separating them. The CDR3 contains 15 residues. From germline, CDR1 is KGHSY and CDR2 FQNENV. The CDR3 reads CASSHTISSGNTIYF. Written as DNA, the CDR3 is TGTGCCAGCAGCCACACTATAAGCTCTGGAAACACCATATATTTT.

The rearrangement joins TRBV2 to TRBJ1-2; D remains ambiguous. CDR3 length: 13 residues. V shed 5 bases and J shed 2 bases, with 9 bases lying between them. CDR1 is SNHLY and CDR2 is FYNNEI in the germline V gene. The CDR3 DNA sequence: TGTGCCAGCAGTTTAGTGCCGAACTATGGCTACACCTTC. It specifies CASSLVPNYGYTF.

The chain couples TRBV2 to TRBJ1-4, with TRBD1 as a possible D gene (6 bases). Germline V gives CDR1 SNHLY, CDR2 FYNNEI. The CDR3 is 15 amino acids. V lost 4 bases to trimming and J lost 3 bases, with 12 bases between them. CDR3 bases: TGTGCCAGCAGTGGTCGAACAGGGCCTAATGAAAAACTGTTTTTT. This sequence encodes CASSGRTGPNEKLFF. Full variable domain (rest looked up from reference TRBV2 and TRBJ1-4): EPEVTQTPSHQVTQMGQEVILRCVPISNHLYFYWYRQILGQKVEFLVSFYNNEISEKSEIFDDQFSVERPDGSNFTLKIRSTKLEDSAMYFCASSGRTGPNEKLFFGSGTQLSVL.

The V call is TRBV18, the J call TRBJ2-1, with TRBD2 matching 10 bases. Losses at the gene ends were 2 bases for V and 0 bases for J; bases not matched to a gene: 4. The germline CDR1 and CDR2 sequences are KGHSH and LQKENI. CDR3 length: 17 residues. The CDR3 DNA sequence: TGTGCCAGCTCACCAACAGCGGGGGGGCACTCCTACAATGAGCAGTTCTTC. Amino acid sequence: CASSPTAGGHSYNEQFF.

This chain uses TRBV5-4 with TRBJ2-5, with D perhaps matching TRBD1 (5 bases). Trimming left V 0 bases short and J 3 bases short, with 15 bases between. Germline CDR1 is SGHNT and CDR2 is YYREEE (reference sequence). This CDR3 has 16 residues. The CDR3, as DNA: TGTGCCAGCAGCTTGGGATCGTGGGGCACCGAAGAGACCCAGTACTTC. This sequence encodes CASSLGSWGTEETQYF.

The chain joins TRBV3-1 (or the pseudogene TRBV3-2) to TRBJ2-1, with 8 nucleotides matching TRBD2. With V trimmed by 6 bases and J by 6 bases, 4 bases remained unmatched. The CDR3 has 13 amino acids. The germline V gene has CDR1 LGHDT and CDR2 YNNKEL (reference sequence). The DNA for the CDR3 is TGTGCCAGCAGTTCCGGGACTAGCAATGAGCAGTTCTTC. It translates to CASSSGTSNEQFF.

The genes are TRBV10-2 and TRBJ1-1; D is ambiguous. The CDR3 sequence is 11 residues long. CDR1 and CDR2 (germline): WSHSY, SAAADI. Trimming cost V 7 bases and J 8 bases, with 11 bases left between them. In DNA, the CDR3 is TGCGCCAGCATGGCTAGACGCGAAGCTTTCTTT. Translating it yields CASMARREAFF.

The CDR3 is CASSPPQGGQGNHNEQFF. DNA for the CDR3: TGTGCCAGCTCACCGCCTCAAGGGGGACAGGGTAATCACAATGAGCAGTTCTTC. The rearrangement joins TRBV18 to TRBJ2-1, with 9 bases that match TRBD1. The CDR3 sequence is 18 residues long. V dropped 3 bases and J dropped 5; count of bases not matched to a gene: 14. Per the germline V gene, CDR1 is KGHSH and CDR2 is LQKENI. The full variable domain, its missing parts supplied by reference TRBV18 and TRBJ2-1, is NAGVMQNPRHLVRRRGQEARLRCSPMKGHSHVYWYRQLPEEGLKFMVYLQKENIIDESGMPKERFSAEFPKEGPSILRIQQVVRGDSAAYFCASSPPQGGQGNHNEQFFGPGTRLTVL.

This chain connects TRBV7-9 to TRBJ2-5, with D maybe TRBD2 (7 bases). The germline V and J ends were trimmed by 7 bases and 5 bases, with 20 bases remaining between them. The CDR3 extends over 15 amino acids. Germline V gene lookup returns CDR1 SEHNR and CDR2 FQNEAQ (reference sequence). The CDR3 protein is CASNHGGGGQETQYF. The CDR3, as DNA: TGTGCCAGCAATCACGGAGGCGGGGGCCAGGAGACCCAGTACTTC.

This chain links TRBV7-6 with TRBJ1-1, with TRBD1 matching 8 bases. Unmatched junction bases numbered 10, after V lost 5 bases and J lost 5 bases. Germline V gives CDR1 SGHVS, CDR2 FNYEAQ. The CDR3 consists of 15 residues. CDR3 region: CASSASRGRRTEAFF. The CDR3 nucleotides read TGTGCCAGCAGCGCGAGCAGGGGGCGGCGGACTGAAGCTTTCTTT.

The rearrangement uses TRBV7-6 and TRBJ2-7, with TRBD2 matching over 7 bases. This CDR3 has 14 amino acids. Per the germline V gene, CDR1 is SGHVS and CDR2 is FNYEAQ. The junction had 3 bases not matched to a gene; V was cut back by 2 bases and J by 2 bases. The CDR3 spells CASSLSGKPYEQYF. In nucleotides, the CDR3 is TGTGCCAGCAGCTTAAGCGGGAAGCCCTACGAGCAGTACTTC.

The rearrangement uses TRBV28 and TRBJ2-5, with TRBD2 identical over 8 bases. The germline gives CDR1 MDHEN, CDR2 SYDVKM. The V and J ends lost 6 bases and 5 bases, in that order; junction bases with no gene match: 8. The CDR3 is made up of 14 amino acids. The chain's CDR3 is CASRSGGPVETQYF. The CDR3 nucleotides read TGTGCCAGCAGGTCGGGGGGGCCCGTGGAGACCCAGTACTTC.

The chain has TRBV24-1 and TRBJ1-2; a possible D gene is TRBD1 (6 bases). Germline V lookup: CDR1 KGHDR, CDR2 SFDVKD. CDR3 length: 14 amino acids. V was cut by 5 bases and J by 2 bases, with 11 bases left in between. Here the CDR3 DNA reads TGTGCCACCAGTGGCCCGGGACACAACTATGGCTACACCTTC. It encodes CATSGPGHNYGYTF.

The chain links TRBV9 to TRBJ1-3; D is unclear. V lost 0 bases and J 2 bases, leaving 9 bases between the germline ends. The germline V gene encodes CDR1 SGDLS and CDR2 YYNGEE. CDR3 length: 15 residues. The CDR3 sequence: CASSVDGRAGNTIYF. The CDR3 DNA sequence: TGTGCCAGCAGCGTAGATGGGCGGGCTGGAAACACCATATATTTT. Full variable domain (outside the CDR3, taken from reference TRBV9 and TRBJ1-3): DSGVTQTPKHLITATGQRVTLRCSPRSGDLSVYWYQQSLDQGLQFLIQYYNGEERAKGNILERFSAQQFPDLHSELNLSSLELGDSALYFCASSVDGRAGNTIYFGEGSWLTVV.

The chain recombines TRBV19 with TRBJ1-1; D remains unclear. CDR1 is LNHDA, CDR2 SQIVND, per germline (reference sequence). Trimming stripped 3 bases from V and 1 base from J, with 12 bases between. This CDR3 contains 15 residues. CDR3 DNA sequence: TGTGCCAGTAGTATCGGGCCGCGGGGGAACACTGAAGCTTTCTTT. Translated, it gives CASSIGPRGNTEAFF.

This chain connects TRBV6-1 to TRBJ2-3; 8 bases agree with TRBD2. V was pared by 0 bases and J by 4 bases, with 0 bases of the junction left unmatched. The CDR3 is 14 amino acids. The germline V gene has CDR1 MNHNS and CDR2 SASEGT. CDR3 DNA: TGTGCCAGCAGTGAAGCAGCGGGAGCAGATACGCAGTATTTT. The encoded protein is CASSEAAGADTQYF.